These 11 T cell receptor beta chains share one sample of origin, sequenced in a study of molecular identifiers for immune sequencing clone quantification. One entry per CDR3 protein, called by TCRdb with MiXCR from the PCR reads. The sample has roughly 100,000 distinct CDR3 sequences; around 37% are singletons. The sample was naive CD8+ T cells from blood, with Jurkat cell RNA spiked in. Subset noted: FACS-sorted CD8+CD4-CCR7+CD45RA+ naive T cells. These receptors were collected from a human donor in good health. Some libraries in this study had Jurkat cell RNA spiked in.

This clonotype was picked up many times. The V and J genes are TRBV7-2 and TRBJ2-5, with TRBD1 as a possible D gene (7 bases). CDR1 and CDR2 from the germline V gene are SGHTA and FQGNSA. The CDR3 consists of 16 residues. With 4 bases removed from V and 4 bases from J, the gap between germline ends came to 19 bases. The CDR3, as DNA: TGTGCCAGCAGCTCAACAGACAGGGAGGACCTAGAGACCCAGTACTTC. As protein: CASSSTDREDLETQYF.

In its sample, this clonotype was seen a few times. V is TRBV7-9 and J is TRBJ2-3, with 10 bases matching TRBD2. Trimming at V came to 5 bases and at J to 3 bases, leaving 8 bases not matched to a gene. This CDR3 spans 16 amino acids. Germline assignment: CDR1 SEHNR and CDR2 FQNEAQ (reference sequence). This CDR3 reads CASSASLAGVTDTQYF. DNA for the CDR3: TGTGCCAGCAGCGCATCTCTAGCGGGAGTTACAGATACGCAGTATTTT.

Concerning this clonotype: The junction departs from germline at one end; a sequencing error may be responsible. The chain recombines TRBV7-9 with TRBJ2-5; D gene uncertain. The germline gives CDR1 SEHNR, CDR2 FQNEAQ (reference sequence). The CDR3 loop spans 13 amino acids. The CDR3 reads CASSPSHRETQNF. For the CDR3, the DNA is TGTGCCAGCAGCCCAAGTCATAGAGAGACCCAGAACTTC.

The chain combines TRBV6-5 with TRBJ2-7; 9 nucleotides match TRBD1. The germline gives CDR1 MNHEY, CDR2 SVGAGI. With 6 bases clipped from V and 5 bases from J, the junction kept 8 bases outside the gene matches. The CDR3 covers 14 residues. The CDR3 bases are TGTGCCAGCAGGCTACAGGGGGCGAGGAACGAGCAGTACTTC. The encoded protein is CASRLQGARNEQYF.

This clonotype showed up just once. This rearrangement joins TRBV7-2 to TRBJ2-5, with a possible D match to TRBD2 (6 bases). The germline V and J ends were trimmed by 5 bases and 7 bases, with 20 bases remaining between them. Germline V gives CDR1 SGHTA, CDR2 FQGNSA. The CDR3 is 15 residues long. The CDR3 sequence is CASSTWAGREATQYF. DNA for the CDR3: TGTGCCAGCAGCACCTGGGCAGGGCGGGAAGCGACCCAGTACTTC.

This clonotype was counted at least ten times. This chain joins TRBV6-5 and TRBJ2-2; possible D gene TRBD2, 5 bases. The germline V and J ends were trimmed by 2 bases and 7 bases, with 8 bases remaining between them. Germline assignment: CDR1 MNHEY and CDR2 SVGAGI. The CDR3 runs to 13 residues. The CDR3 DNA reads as TGTGCCAGCAGTTACCGGGAAGGCGGGGAGCTGTTTTTT. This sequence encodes CASSYREGGELFF.

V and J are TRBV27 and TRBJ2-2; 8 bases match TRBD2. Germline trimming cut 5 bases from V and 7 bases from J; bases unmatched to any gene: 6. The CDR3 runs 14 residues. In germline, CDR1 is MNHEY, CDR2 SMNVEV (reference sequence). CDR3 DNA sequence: TGTGCCAGCAGTCAAAGCGGGAGTTACGGGGAGCTGTTTTTT. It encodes CASSQSGSYGELFF.

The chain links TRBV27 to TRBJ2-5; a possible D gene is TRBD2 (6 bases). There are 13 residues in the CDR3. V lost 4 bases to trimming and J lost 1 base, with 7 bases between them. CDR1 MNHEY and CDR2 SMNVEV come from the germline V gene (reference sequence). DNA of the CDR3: TGTGCCAGCAGTTCAGCGGGCCAAGAGACCCAGTACTTC. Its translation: CASSSAGQETQYF.

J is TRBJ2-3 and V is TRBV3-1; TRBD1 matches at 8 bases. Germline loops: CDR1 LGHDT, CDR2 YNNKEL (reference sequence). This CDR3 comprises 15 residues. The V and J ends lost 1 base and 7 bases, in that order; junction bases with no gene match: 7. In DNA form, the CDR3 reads TGTGCCAGCAGCCAAGTCCCAGGGGGCGCAAATACGCAGTATTTT. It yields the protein CASSQVPGGANTQYF.

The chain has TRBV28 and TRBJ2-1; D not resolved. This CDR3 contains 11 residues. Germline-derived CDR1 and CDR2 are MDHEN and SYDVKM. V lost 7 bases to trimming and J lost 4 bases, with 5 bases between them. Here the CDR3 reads CASNRYNEQFF. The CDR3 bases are TGTGCCAGCAACCGGTACAATGAGCAGTTCTTC.

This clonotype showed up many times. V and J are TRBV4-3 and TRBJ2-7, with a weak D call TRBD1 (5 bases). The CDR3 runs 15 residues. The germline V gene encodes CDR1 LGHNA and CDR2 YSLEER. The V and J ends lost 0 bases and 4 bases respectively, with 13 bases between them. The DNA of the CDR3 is TGCGCCAGCAGCCAAGATTGGGGCAGGGCGTACGAGCAGTACTTC. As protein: CASSQDWGRAYEQYF.